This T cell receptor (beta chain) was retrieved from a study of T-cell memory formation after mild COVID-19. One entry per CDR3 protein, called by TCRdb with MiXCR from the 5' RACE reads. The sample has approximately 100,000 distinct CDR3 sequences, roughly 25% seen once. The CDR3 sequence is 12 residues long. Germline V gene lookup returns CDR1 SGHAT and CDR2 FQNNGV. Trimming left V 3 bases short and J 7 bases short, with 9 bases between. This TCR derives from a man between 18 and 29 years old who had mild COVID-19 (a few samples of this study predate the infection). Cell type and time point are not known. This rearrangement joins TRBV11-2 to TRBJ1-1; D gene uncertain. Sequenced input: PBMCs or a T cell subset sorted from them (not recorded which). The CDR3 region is CASSFTGYEAFF. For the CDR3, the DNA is TGTGCCAGCAGCTTTACCGGGTATGAAGCTTTCTTT.